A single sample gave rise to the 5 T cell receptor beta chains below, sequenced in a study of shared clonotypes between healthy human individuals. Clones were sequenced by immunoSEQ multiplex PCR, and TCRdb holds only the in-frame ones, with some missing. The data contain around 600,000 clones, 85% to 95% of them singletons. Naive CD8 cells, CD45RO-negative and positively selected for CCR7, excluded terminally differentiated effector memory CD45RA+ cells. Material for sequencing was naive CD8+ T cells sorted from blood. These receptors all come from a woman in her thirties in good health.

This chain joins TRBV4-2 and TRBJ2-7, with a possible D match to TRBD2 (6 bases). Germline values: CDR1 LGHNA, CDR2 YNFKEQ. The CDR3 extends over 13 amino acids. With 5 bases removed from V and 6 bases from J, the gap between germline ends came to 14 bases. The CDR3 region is CASSSTRLGEQYF. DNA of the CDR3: TGTGCCAGCAGCTCGACTAGATTGGGCGAGCAGTACTTC.

This CDR3 reads CASSSQLEGKYEQYF. For the CDR3, the DNA is TGTGCCAGCTCGTCCCAACTAGAGGGGAAATACGAGCAGTACTTC. The V and J genes are TRBV4-2 and TRBJ2-7, with D perhaps matching TRBD1 or TRBD2 (5 bases each). With 8 bases removed from V and 4 bases from J, the gap between germline ends came to 21 bases. The germline V gene has CDR1 LGHNA and CDR2 YNFKEQ. CDR3 length equals 15 residues.

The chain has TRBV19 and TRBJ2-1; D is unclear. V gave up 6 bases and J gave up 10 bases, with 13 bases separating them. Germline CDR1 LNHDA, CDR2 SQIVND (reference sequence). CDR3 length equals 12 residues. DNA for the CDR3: TGTGCCAGTAGATCTGTTTCGGGCGAGCAGTTCTTC. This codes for CASRSVSGEQFF.

CDR3 residues: CASSLIHRDYGYTF. The CDR3 nucleotides read TGCGCCAGCAGCTTAATCCACAGGGACTATGGCTACACCTTC. This rearrangement joins TRBV5-1 to TRBJ1-2, with a tentative D call TRBD1 (6 bases). Trimming stripped 2 bases from V and 3 bases from J, with 11 bases between. The CDR3 covers 14 residues. Germline V lookup: CDR1 SGHRS, CDR2 YFSETQ.

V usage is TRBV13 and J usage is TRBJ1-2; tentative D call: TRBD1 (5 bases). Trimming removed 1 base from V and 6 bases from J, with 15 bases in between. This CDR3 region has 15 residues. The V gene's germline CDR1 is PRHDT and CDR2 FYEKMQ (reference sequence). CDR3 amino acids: CASSLAPGGDDGYTF. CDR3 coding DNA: TGTGCCAGCAGCTTAGCCCCCGGGGGAGACGATGGCTACACCTTC.